The rows below give T cell receptor beta chains drawn from one sample of a study of blood T cell repertoires in COVID-19. The repertoire was sequenced with immunoSEQ multiplex PCR; TCRdb's copy has only in-frame clones and lacks some. The repertoire consists of under 200,000 clones, with around 84% occurring once and the leading ten covering 0.58%. Sequenced input: peripheral blood. These receptors originate from a man between 60 and 75 years old with COVID-19, enrolled during active disease. The CDR3 runs from the conserved cysteine through the conserved F or W. D genes are given only for firm matches. The listing skips clone size in some rows; elsewhere it reads once, few, many or a size class.

size	V	J	D	CDR3	DNA
-	TRBV10-1	TRBJ1-2	-	CASSDPGQTQPIYGYTF	TGCGCCAGCAGTGATCCCGGACAGACGCAACCGATCTATGGCTACACCTTC
-	TRBV14	TRBJ2-1	TRBD2	CASSQSIWGGVYNEQFF	TGTGCCAGCAGCCAATCTATATGGGGAGGGGTATACAATGAGCAGTTCTTC
-	TRBV30	TRBJ1-4	-	CAWSRQGGEKLFF	TGTGCCTGGAGTCGTCAGGGAGGCGAAAAACTGTTTTTT
-	TRBV11-3	TRBJ2-1	TRBD1	CASSLRTGWDDEQFF	TGTGCCAGCAGCTTACGGACAGGTTGGGACGATGAGCAGTTCTTC
-	TRBV6-5	TRBJ1-5	-	CASIGQVNQPQHF	TGTGCCAGCATTGGGCAGGTCAATCAGCCCCAGCATTTT
-	TRBV12-3/TRBV12-4	TRBJ2-1	TRBD2	CASSSYSGRWRIF	TGTGCCAGCAGTTCCTATAGCGGGAGATGGCGGATCTTC
-	TRBV5-6	TRBJ2-1	-	CASSLVATYSYNEQFF	TGTGCCAGCAGCTTGGTAGCGACCTATTCCTACAATGAGCAGTTCTTC
-	TRBV7-9	TRBJ2-5	-	CASSAEETQYF	TGTGCCAGCAGTGCGGAGGAGACCCAGTACTTC
-	TRBV19	TRBJ2-6	-	CASSKGQQDSGANVLTF	TGTGCCAGTAGTAAAGGACAGCAAGACTCTGGGGCCAACGTCCTGACTTTC
-	TRBV6-2/TRBV6-3	TRBJ1-3	-	CASSYSILRSSGNTIYF	TGTGCCAGCAGTTACTCGATACTTCGGAGCTCTGGAAACACCATATATTTT
-	TRBV16	TRBJ2-7	-	CASSQSGVRYF	TGTGCCAGCAGCCAATCCGGGGTCCGGTACTTC
-	TRBV24-1	TRBJ2-2	-	CATSDTNRGLDTGELFF	TGTGCCACCAGTGATACCAACCGGGGACTTGACACCGGGGAGCTGTTTTTT
-	TRBV7-2	TRBJ1-2	-	CASSLATDYGYTF	TGTGCCAGCAGCTTAGCCACAGACTATGGCTACACCTTC
-	TRBV11-3	TRBJ1-1	-	CASSQDRFAEAFF	TGTGCCAGCAGCCAAGACAGGTTCGCTGAAGCTTTCTTT
-	TRBV27	TRBJ2-2	TRBD2	CASRSGGAVGELFF	TGTGCCAGCAGGAGCGGGGGGGCTGTCGGGGAGCTGTTTTTT
-	TRBV28	TRBJ1-1	-	CASSKALGTEAFF	TGTGCCAGCAGCAAAGCACTCGGCACTGAAGCTTTCTTT
-	TRBV19	TRBJ1-4	-	CASSIGGIRVEKLFF	TGTGCCAGTAGTATCGGAGGGATTCGGGTTGAAAAACTGTTTTTT
-	TRBV11-3	TRBJ1-1	-	CASSLGSGEAFF	TGTGCCAGCAGCTTAGGGTCCGGTGAAGCTTTCTTT
-	TRBV6-5	TRBJ1-1	-	CASWASWVTATEAFF	TGTGCCAGCTGGGCTTCCTGGGTCACAGCCACTGAAGCTTTCTTT
-	TRBV4-3	TRBJ1-2	-	CASSQDSTRANYGYTF	TGCGCCAGCAGCCAAGATAGCACGAGGGCGAACTATGGCTACACCTTC
-	TRBV6-5	TRBJ1-5	-	CATGGSNQPQHF	TGTGCCACCGGGGGGAGCAATCAGCCCCAGCATTTT
-	TRBV2	TRBJ2-7	TRBD1	CASVRDREPTYEQYF	TGTGCCAGCGTTAGAGACAGGGAACCTACCTACGAGCAGTACTTC
-	TRBV5-1	TRBJ2-3	-	CASSLATPWAPSTDTQYF	TGCGCCAGCAGCTTGGCGACCCCTTGGGCACCTAGCACAGATACGCAGTATTTT
-	TRBV7-3	TRBJ2-1	TRBD2	CASSIGTSGPNEQFF	TGTGCCAGCAGCATAGGGACTAGCGGTCCCAATGAGCAGTTCTTC
-	TRBV9	TRBJ2-6	TRBD2	CASSVRAGGDISNVLTF	TGTGCCAGCAGCGTTAGGGCGGGGGGCGATATTTCCAACGTCCTGACTTTC
-	TRBV3-1/TRBV3-2	TRBJ1-1	TRBD1	CASSQAGQGMGAFF	TGTGCCAGCAGCCAAGCCGGACAGGGTATGGGAGCTTTCTTT
-	TRBV27	TRBJ1-1	TRBD1	CASSLGTGGAFTEAFF	TGTGCCAGCAGTCTAGGGACAGGGGGCGCGTTCACTGAAGCTTTCTTT
-	TRBV5-1	TRBJ1-5	-	CASSWSTGNQPQHF	TGCGCCAGCAGCTGGAGCACGGGCAATCAGCCCCAGCATTTT
-	TRBV18	TRBJ1-1	TRBD1	CASSPEGAASGTEAFF	TGTGCCAGCTCACCCGAGGGGGCGGCTTCGGGCACTGAAGCTTTCTTT
-	TRBV4-3	TRBJ1-5	-	CASSQEPYQPQHF	TGCGCCAGCAGCCAAGAGCCCTACCAGCCCCAGCATTTT
-	TRBV7-8	TRBJ1-1	-	CASSLAPRKNTEAFF	TGTGCCAGCAGCTTAGCGCCCAGGAAAAACACTGAAGCTTTCTTT
-	TRBV11-2	TRBJ1-4	-	CASSSNRESEKLFF	TGTGCCAGCAGCTCAAACCGGGAATCTGAAAAACTGTTTTTT
-	TRBV19	TRBJ2-1	TRBD2	CASSSTSGGAYNEQFF	TGTGCCAGTAGTTCAACTAGCGGGGGGGCCTACAATGAGCAGTTCTTC
once	TRBV5-6	TRBJ1-2	-	CASSVALGYTF	TGTGCCAGCAGCGTTGCGCTTGGCTACACCTTC
-	TRBV5-1	TRBJ2-7	-	CASSLSSGTRVSYEQYF	TGCGCCAGCAGCTTAAGCTCCGGGACAAGAGTATCCTACGAGCAGTACTTC
-	TRBV6-6	TRBJ1-5	-	CASSRRTESPISNQPQHF	TGTGCCAGCAGCCGACGGACAGAATCCCCAATAAGCAATCAGCCCCAGCATTTT
few	TRBV2	TRBJ1-5	-	CASGEGPYSNQPQHF	TGTGCCAGCGGGGAGGGACCCTATAGCAATCAGCCCCAGCATTTT
-	TRBV11-3	TRBJ2-2	-	CASSTTGTNTGELFF	TGTGCCAGCAGCACAACCGGGACAAATACCGGGGAGCTGTTTTTT
few	TRBV5-1	TRBJ2-7	TRBD2	CASSPQVGGGTYEQYF	TGCGCCAGCAGCCCCCAGGTGGGGGGAGGGACCTACGAGCAGTACTTC
-	TRBV27	TRBJ1-1	TRBD1	CASSPLTGMTEAFF	TGTGCCAGCAGTCCCCTGACAGGGATGACTGAAGCTTTCTTT
-	TRBV19	TRBJ2-4	TRBD2	CASSTGLADTKNIQYF	TGTGCCAGTAGTACCGGACTAGCGGATACCAAAAACATTCAGTACTTC
once	TRBV18	TRBJ2-7	TRBD2	CASSPTSLSSYEQYF	TGTGCCAGCTCACCGACTAGCCTTTCGTCCTACGAGCAGTACTTC
-	TRBV18	TRBJ1-1	-	CASSPQAKNTEAFF	TGTGCCAGCTCACCCCAGGCTAAGAACACTGAAGCTTTCTTT
-	TRBV27	TRBJ2-6	-	CASSLLSGANVLTF	TGTGCCAGCAGTCTCTTGTCGGGGGCCAACGTCCTGACTTTC
-	TRBV18	TRBJ2-2	TRBD1	CASSPQGQGPTGELFF	TGTGCCAGCTCACCACAGGGACAGGGGCCCACCGGGGAGCTGTTTTTT
once	TRBV4-1	TRBJ2-4	-	CASSPGTARALLAKNIQYF	TGCGCCAGCAGCCCAGGGACTGCTAGGGCCCTGTTAGCCAAAAACATTCAGTACTTC
-	TRBV7-9	TRBJ2-5	TRBD1	CASSSYRGEETQYF	TGTGCCAGCAGCTCCTACAGGGGTGAAGAGACCCAGTACTTC